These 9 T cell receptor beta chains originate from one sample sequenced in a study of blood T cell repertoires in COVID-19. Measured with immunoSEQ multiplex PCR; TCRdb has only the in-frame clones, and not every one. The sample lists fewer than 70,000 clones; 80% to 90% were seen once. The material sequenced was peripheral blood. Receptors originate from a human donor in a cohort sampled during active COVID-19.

CDR3 nucleotide sequence: TGTGCCAGCACCTGGGGCGGGAGGGCCCAAGAGACCCAGTACTTC. Protein sequence: CASTWGGRAQETQYF. The chain combines TRBV28 with TRBJ2-5, with 9 nucleotides matching TRBD2. The V segment lost 7 bases and the J segment 1 base; nucleotides outside the gene matches: 7. Germline CDR1 reads MDHEN; CDR2 reads SYDVKM. CDR3 length: 15 residues.

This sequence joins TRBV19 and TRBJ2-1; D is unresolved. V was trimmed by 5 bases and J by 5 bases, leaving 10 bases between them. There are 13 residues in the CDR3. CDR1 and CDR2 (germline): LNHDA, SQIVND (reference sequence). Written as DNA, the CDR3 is TGTGCCAGTAGTCTGAGACTGGACAATGAGCAGTTCTTC. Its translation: CASSLRLDNEQFF. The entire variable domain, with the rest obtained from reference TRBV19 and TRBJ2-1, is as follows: DGGITQSPKYLFRKEGQNVTLSCEQNLNHDAMYWYRQDPGQGLRLIYYSQIVNDFQKGDIAEGYSVSREKKESFPLTVTSAQKNPTAFYLCASSLRLDNEQFFGPGTRLTVL.

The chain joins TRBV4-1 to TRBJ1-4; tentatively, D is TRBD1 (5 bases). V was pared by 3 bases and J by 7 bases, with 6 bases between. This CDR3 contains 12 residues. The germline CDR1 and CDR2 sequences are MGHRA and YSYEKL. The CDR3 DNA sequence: TGCGCCAGCAGCCAGGGGGGTGAAAAACTGTTTTTT. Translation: CASSQGGEKLFF.

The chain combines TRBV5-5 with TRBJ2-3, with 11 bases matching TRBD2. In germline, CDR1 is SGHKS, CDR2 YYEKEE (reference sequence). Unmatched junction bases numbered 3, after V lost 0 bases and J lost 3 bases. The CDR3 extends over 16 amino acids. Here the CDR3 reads CASSLGASGRTDTQYF. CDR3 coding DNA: TGTGCCAGCAGCTTGGGGGCTAGCGGGAGGACAGATACGCAGTATTTT.

Here the CDR3 DNA reads TGCGCCAGCAGCTTGTCTGGACTAGTCTCCTACGAGCAGTACTTC. It yields the protein CASSLSGLVSYEQYF. The chain combines TRBV5-1 with TRBJ2-7; 7 bases map to TRBD2. This CDR3 contains 15 residues. Germline CDR1 and CDR2: SGHRS and YFSETQ. The junction had 4 bases not matched to a gene; V was cut back by 1 base and J by 0 bases. Drawing the rest from reference TRBV5-1 and TRBJ2-7, the complete variable domain is KAGVTQTPRYLIKTRGQQVTLSCSPISGHRSVSWYQQTPGQGLQFLFEYFSETQRNKGNFPGRFSGRQFSNSRSEMNVSTLELGDSALYLCASSLSGLVSYEQYFGPGTRLTVT.

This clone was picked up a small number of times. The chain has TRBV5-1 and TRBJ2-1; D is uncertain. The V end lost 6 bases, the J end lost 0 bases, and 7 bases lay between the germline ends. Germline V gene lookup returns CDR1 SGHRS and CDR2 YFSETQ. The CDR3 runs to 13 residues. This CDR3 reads CASTLFSYNEQFF. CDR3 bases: TGCGCCAGCACCCTGTTCTCCTACAATGAGCAGTTCTTC.

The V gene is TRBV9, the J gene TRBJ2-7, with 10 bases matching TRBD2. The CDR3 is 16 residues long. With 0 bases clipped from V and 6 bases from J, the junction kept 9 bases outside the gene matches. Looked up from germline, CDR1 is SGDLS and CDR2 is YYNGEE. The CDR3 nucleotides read TGTGCCAGCAGCGTAGATGTCAGCGGGGGGGCCCTCGAGCAGTACTTC. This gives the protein CASSVDVSGGALEQYF.

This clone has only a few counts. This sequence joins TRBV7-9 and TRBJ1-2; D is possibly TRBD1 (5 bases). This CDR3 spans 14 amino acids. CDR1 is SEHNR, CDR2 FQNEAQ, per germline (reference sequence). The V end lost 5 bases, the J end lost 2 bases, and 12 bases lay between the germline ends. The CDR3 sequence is CASSPVTANYGYTF. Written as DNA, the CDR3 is TGTGCCAGCAGCCCAGTGACAGCCAACTATGGCTACACCTTC.

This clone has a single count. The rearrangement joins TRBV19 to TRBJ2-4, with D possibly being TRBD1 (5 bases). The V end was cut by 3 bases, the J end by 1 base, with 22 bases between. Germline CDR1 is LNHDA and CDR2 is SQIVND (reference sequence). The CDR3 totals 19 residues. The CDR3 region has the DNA TGTGCCAGTAGTATCCGAACAGGAACCTACCGTCTGGCCAAAAACATTCAGTACTTC. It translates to CASSIRTGTYRLAKNIQYF.